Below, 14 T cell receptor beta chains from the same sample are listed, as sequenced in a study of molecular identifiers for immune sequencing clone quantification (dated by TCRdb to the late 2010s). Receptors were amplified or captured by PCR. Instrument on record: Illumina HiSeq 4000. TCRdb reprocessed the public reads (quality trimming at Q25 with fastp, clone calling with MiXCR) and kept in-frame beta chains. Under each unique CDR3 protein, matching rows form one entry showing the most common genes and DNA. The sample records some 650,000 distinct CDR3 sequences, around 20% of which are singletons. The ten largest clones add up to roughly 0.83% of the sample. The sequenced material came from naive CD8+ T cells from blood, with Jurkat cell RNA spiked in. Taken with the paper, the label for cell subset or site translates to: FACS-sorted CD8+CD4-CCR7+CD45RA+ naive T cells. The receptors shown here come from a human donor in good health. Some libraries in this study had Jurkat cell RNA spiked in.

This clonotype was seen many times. The CDR3 DNA follows: TGTGCCAGCAGGGAGGACAGTGTCTTCACTGAAGCTTTCTTT. Its protein is CASREDSVFTEAFF. V and J are TRBV2 and TRBJ1-1; D is possibly TRBD1 (6 bases). The CDR3 is 14 amino acids. V was pared by 6 bases and J by 4 bases, with 15 bases between. Germline CDR1 SNHLY, CDR2 FYNNEI. The whole variable domain, filled in from reference TRBV2 and TRBJ1-1, reads EPEVTQTPSHQVTQMGQEVILRCVPISNHLYFYWYRQILGQKVEFLVSFYNNEISEKSEIFDDQFSVERPDGSNFTLKIRSTKLEDSAMYFCASREDSVFTEAFFGQGTRLTVV.

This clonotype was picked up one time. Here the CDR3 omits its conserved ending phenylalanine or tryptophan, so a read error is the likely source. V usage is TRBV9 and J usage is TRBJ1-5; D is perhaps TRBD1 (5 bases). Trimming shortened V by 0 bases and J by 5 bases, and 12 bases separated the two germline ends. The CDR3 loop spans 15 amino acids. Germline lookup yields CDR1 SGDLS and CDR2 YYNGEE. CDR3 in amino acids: CASSVGQGADQPQHL. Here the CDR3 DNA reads TGTGCCAGCAGCGTAGGGCAGGGAGCGGATCAGCCCCAGCATCTT.

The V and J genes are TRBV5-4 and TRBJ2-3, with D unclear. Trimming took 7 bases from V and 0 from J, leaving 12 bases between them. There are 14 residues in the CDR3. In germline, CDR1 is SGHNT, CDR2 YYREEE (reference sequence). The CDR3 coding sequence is TGTGCCAGCTTCCGGGTCCCGAGCACAGATACGCAGTATTTT. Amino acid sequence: CASFRVPSTDTQYF.

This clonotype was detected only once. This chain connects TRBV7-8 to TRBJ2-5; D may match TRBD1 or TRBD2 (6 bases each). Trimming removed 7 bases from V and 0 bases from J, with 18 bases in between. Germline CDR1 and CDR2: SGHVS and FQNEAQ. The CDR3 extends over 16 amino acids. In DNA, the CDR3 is TGTGCCAGCAACTTTGCCGGGGGCCGGTACCAAGAGACCCAGTACTTC. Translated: CASNFAGGRYQETQYF.

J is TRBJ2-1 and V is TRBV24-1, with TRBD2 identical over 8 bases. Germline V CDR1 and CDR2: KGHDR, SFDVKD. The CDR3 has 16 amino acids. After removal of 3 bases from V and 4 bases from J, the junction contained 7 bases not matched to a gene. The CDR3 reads CATSDRSGMFYNEQFF. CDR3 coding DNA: TGTGCCACCAGTGATCGTAGCGGGATGTTTTACAATGAGCAGTTCTTC.

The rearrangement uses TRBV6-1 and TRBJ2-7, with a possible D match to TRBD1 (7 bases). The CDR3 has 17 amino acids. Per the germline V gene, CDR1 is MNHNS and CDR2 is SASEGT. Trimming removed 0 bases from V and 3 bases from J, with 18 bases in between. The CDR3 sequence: CASSEALQGQGGYEQYF. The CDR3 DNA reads TGTGCCAGCAGTGAAGCGCTTCAAGGGCAGGGGGGCTACGAGCAGTACTTC.

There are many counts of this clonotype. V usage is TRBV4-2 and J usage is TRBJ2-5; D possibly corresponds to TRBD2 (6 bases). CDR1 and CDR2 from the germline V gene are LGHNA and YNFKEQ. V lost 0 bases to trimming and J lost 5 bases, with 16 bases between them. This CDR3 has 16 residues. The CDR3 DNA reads TGTGCCAGCAGCCAAGAGGCTCCTAGCGATGCGGAGACCCAGTACTTC. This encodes CASSQEAPSDAETQYF.

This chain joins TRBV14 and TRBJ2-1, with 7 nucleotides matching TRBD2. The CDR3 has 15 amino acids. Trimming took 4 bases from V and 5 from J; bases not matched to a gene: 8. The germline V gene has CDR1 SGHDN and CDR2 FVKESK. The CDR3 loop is CASSPYSGSHNEQFF. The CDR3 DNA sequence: TGTGCCAGCAGCCCCTATAGCGGGTCCCACAATGAGCAGTTCTTC.

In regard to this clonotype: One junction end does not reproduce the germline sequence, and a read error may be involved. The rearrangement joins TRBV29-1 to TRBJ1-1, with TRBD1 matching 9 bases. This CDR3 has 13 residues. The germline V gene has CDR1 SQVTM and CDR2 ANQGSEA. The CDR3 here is CGVGTGRDIEAFF. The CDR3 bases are TGCGGCGTTGGGACAGGGAGGGACATTGAAGCTTTCTTT.

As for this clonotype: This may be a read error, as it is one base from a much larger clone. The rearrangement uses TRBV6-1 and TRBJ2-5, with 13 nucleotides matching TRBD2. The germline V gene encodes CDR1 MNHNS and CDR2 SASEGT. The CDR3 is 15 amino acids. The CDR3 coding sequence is TGTGCCGGCAGAGGACTAGCGGGAGTGAAAGAGACCCAGTACTTC. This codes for CAGRGLAGVKETQYF.

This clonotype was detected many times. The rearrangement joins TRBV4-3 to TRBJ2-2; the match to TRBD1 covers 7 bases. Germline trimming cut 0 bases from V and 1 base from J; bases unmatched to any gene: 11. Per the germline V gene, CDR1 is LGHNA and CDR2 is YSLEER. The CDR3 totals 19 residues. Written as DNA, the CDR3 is TGCGCCAGCAGCCAAGACCCTCTGGTTGGGACAGTGAACACCGGGGAGCTGTTTTTT. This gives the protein CASSQDPLVGTVNTGELFF.

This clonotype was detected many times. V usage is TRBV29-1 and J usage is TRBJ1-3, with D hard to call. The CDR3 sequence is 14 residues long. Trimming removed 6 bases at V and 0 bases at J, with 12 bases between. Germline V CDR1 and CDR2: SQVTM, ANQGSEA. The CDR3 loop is CSVSTQSSGNTIYF. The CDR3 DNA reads TGCAGCGTCTCAACACAGAGCTCTGGAAACACCATATATTTT.

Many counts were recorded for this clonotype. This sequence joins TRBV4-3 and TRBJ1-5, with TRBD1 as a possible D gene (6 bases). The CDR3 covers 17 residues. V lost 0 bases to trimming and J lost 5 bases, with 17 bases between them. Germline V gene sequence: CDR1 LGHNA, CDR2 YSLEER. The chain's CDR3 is CASSQDRGSTGYQPQHF. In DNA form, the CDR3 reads TGCGCCAGCAGCCAAGATAGGGGCTCGACAGGATATCAGCCCCAGCATTTT.

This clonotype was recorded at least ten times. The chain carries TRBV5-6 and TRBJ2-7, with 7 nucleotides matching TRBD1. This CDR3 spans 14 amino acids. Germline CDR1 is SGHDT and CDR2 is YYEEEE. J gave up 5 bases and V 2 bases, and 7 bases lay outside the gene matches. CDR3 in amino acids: CASSLAGTAHEQYF. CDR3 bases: TGTGCCAGCAGCTTAGCCGGGACAGCCCACGAGCAGTACTTC.